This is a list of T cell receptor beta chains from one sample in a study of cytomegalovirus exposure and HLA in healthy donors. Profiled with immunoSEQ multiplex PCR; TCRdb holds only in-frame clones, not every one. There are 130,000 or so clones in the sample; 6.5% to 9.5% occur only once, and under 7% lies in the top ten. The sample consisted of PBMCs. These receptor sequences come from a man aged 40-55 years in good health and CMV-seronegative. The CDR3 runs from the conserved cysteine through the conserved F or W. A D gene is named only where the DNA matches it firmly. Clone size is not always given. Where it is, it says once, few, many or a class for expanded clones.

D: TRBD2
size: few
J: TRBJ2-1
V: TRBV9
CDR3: CASSVVGLAGNEQFF
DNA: TGTGCCAGCAGCGTTGTGGGACTAGCGGGGAATGAGCAGTTCTTC

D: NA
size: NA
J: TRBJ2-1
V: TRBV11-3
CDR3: CASSLSTGLLNEQFF
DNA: TGTGCCAGCAGCTTAAGTACTGGGCTACTTAATGAGCAGTTCTTC

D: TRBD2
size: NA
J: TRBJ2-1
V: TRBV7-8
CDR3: CASSLIAGAYNEQFF
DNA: TGTGCCAGCAGCTTAATAGCGGGGGCCTACAATGAGCAGTTCTTC

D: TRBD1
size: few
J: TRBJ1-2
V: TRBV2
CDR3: CASRGTGRGEGYTF
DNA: TGTGCCAGCAGGGGGACAGGGCGAGGTGAAGGCTACACCTTC

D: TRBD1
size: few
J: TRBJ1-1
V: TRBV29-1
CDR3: CSVHRGGVNTEAFF
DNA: TGCAGCGTCCACAGGGGTGGGGTGAACACTGAAGCTTTCTTT

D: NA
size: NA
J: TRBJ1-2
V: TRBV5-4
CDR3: CASSLVGTFDGYTF
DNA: TGTGCCAGCAGCTTGGTAGGGACATTCGACGGCTACACCTTC

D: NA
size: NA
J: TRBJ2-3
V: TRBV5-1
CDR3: CASSLVGTDTQYF
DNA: TGCGCCAGCAGCTTGGTCGGCACAGATACGCAGTATTTT

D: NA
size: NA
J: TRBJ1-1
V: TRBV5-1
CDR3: CASSLSAGANTEAFF
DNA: TGCGCCAGCAGCTTGTCCGCAGGGGCGAACACTGAAGCTTTCTTT

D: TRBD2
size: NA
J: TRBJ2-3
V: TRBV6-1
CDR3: CASSEFPGGFTDTQYF
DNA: TGTGCCAGCAGTGAATTTCCCGGGGGGTTCACAGATACGCAGTATTTT

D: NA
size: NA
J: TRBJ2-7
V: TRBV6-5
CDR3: CASSYNPSGEQYF
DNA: TGTGCCAGCAGTTACAACCCTTCCGGCGAGCAGTACTTC

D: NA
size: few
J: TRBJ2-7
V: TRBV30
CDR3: CAWSVRQGSYEQYF
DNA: TGTGCCTGGAGTGTACGGCAGGGATCCTACGAGCAGTACTTC

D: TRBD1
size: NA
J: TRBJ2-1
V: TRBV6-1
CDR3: CASSENAGTGPFF
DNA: TGTGCCAGCAGTGAGAATGCGGGGACAGGACCGTTCTTC

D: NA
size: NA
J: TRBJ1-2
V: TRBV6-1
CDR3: CARHLADTLYGYTF
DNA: TGTGCCAGGCACCTCGCGGACACTCTCTATGGCTACACCTTC

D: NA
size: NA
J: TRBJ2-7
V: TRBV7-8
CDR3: CASSFTAGLGGEQYF
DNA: TGTGCCAGCAGCTTTACCGCGGGACTCGGGGGCGAGCAGTACTTC

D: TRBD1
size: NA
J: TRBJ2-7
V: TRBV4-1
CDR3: CASSQEKGADEQYF
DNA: TGCGCCAGCAGCCAAGAAAAGGGGGCGGATGAGCAGTACTTC

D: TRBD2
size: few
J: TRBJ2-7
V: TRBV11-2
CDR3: CASSSGGYEQYF
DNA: TGTGCCTCCTCTAGCGGGGGGTACGAGCAGTACTTC

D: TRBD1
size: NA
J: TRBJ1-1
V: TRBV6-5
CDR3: CASSLRGADTEAFF
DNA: TGTGCCAGCAGCCTCAGGGGGGCGGACACTGAAGCTTTCTTT

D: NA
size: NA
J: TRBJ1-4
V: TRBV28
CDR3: CASSLGQPNEKLFF
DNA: TGTGCCAGCAGTTTAGGACAGCCTAATGAAAAACTGTTTTTT

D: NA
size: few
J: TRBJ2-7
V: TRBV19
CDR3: CASSRTEDSSYEQYF
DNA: TGTGCCAGCTCCCGGACCGAAGACAGCTCCTACGAGCAGTACTTC

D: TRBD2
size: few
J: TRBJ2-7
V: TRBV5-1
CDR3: CASSSGGGFYEQYF
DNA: TGCGCCAGCAGCTCGGGGGGTGGATTCTACGAGCAGTACTTC

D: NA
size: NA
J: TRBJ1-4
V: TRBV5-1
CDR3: CASRDDRFSWKLFF
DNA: TGCGCCAGCAGGGATGACAGGTTTTCGTGGAAACTGTTTTTT

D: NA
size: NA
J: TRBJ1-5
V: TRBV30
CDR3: CAWSVHRYNQPQNF
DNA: TGTGCCTGGAGTGTACACAGGTACAATCAGCCCCAGAATTTT

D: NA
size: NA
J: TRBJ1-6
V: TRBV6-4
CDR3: CASSPGSGVNSPLHF
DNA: TGTGCCAGCAGTCCAGGGAGCGGGGTGAACTCACCCCTCCACTTT

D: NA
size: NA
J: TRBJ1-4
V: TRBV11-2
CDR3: CASSLNPQAGSNEKLFF
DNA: TGTGCCAGCAGCTTAAATCCACAGGCCGGTTCTAATGAAAAACTGTTTTTT

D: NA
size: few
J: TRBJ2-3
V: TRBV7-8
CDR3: CASSRTHTDTQYF
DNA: TGTGCCAGCAGCAGGACTCATACAGATACGCAGTATTTT

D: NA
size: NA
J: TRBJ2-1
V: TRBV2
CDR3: CASSEDGPGVEQFF
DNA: TGTGCCAGCAGTGAAGACGGCCCCGGGGTCGAGCAGTTCTTC

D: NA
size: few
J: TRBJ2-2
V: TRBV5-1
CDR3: CASTYEGAHTGELFF
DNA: TGCGCCAGCACCTATGAAGGGGCGCACACCGGGGAGCTGTTTTTT

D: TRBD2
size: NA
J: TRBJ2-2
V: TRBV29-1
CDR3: CSVRTSVGELFF
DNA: TGCAGCGTTCGGACTAGCGTCGGGGAGCTGTTTTTT

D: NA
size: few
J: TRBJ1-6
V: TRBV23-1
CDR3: CASIPGGAGNSPLHF
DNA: TGCGCCAGCATTCCGGGGGGGGCAGGGAATTCACCCCTCCACTTT

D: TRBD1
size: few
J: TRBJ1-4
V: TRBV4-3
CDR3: CASSQGTGGEKLFF
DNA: TGCGCCAGCAGCCAGGGGACAGGCGGCGAAAAACTGTTTTTT

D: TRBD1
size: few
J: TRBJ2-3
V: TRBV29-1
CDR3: CSVRGQGSPDTQYF
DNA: TGCAGCGTTAGAGGACAGGGGTCCCCAGATACGCAGTATTTT

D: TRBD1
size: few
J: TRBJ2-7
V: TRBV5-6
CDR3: CASRVITGVGYEQYF
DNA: TGTGCCAGCAGAGTAATAACAGGGGTCGGATACGAGCAGTACTTC

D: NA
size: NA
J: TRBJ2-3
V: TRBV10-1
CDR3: CASSDSPSGDTQYF
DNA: TGCGCCAGCAGTGATAGCCCATCGGGGGATACGCAGTATTTT

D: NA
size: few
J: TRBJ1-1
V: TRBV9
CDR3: CASSVGRLNTEAFF
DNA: TGTGCCAGCAGCGTAGGGAGGTTGAACACTGAAGCTTTCTTT

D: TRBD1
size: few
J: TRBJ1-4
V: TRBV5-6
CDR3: CASRGTGADEKLFF
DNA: TGTGCCAGCAGAGGGACAGGGGCGGATGAAAAACTGTTTTTT

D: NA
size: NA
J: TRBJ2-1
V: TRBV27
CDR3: CASSSTVSSYNEQFF
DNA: TGTGCCAGCAGTTCGACAGTGAGCTCCTACAATGAGCAGTTCTTC

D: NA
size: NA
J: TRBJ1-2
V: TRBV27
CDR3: CASTFRRYLLQGHEGYTF
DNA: TGTGCCAGCACCTTTAGAAGGTACCTTTTACAGGGCCATGAGGGCTACACCTTC

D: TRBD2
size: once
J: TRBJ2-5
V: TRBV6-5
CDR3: CASSPGLALQETQYF
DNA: TGTGCCAGCAGCCCGGGACTAGCACTACAAGAGACCCAGTACTTC

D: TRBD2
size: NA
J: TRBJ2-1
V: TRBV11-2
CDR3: CASRPSGGMNNEQFF
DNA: TGTGCCAGCAGACCTAGCGGGGGGATGAACAATGAGCAGTTCTTC

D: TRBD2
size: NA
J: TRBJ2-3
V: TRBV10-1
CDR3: CASSESMAGGRRDTQYF
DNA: TGCGCCAGCAGTGAGTCGATGGCGGGGGGGCGCAGAGATACGCAGTATTTT

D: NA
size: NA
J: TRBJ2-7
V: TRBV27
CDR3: CASSLYSGGNEQYF
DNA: TGTGCCAGCAGTTTATATTCTGGGGGCAACGAGCAGTACTTC

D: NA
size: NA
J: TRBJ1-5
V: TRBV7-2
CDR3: CASSLVSNSNQPQHF
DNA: TGTGCCAGCAGCTTAGTGAGCAATAGCAATCAGCCCCAGCATTTT